One T cell receptor (beta chain) is described in this entry. The CDR3 is made up of 15 amino acids. Per the germline V gene, CDR1 is MDHEN and CDR2 is SYDVKM. Unmatched junction bases numbered 16, after V lost 6 bases and J lost 12 bases. This sample is drawn from a study of shared clonotypes between healthy human individuals. TCRdb keeps only in-frame clones here, not all; method: immunoSEQ multiplex PCR. This sample has around 700,000 clones, with approximately 79% found just once. The V call is TRBV28, the J call TRBJ2-1; the match to TRBD2 covers 8 bases. Sequenced material: memory CD4+ T cells sorted from blood. Subset defined: CD45RA-negative fraction. The TCR sequence derives from a woman aged 25 to 39 in good health. CDR3 DNA sequence: TGTGCCAGCAGCTTACCCGCCGGGGGGGAAGGTTGGCAGTTCTTC. Amino acids: CASSLPAGGEGWQFF.